This T cell receptor (beta chain) was identified during a study of PD-1 blockade in classical Hodgkin lymphoma. This CDR3 has 20 amino acids. The V gene lost 2 bases and the J gene lost 4 bases, with 28 bases spanning the gap. As concerns this clone: Its antigen is unidentified.

Overall study results and limits: Complete responders matched newly diagnosed patients in baseline diversity. The drivers behind the repertoire differences, possibly disease activity or prior therapy, remain undefined. By C4D1 there was a significant rise in CD4+ TCR diversity but not in CD8+ TCR diversity.

The sample's time point: cycle 4 day 1 (C4D1), after less than 7 weeks of nivolumab. All the patients suffered relapse after autologous stem cell transplantation, and brentuximab vedotin exposure differed. It was by magnetic negative selection that CD8+ T cells were isolated from thawed PBMCs. The protocol was immunoSEQ multiplex PCR, while the TCRdb copy is restricted to in-frame clones and leaves out a portion. The data hold about 21,000 clones, with less than 90% observed a single time. This chain links TRBV5-3 with TRBJ2-1; maybe TRBD2 (6 bases). TRBV5-3 is treated as an ORF (open reading frame) with a function not yet certain. The source of this sequence is a human donor with classical Hodgkin lymphoma. The sample was CD8+ T cells from blood, taken before the fourth cycle of nivolumab. CDR3 loop: CARSLSPEAYLGSGYNEQFF. For the CDR3, the DNA is TGTGCCAGAAGCTTATCTCCCGAAGCTTATCTCGGGAGCGGGTACAATGAGCAGTTCTTC.